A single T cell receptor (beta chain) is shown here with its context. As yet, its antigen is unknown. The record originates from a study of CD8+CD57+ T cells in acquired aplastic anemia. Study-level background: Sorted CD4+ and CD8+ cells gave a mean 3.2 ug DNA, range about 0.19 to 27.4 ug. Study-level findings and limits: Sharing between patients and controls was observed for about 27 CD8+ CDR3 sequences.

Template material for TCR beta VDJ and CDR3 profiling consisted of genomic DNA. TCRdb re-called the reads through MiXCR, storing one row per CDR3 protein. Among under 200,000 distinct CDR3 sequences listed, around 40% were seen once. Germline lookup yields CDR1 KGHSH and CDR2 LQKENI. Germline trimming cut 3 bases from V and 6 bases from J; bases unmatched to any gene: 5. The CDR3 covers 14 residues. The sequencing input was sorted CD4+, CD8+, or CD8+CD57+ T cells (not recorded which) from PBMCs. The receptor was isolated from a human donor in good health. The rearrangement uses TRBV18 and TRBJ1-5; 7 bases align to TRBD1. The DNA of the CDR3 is TGTGCCAGCTCACCCCTGGAGGGGGCTCAGCCCCAGCATTTT. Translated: CASSPLEGAQPQHF.